A single sample is the source of the 7 T cell receptor beta chains below, sequenced in a study of CD8+CD57+ T cells in acquired aplastic anemia. TCR beta VDJ combinations and CDR3 sequences were profiled from genomic DNA. In TCRdb, the reads were re-called with MiXCR into one record per CDR3 protein. The sample lists under 200,000 distinct CDR3 sequences, 64% seen once, with approximately 44% in the top ten. The sequencing input was sorted CD4+, CD8+, or CD8+CD57+ T cells (not recorded which) from PBMCs. The receptors derive from a human donor with severe aplastic anemia or a healthy control (not recorded which).

This clonotype has more than one count but fewer than ten. This chain uses TRBV19 with TRBJ2-6; no clear D. Germline V gene data show CDR1 as LNHDA and CDR2 as SQIVND (reference sequence). The CDR3 consists of 13 residues. V was clipped by 7 bases and J by 2 bases, with 6 bases between them. CDR3 DNA sequence: TGTGCCAGTACCCAGCCTGGGGCCAACGTCCTGACTTTC. Translated, it gives CASTQPGANVLTF.

J is TRBJ2-3 and V is TRBV5-6; D tentatively fits TRBD1 or TRBD2 (5 bases each). The CDR3 totals 17 residues. V shed 2 bases and J shed 0 bases, with 16 bases lying between them. Germline CDR1 is SGHDT and CDR2 is YYEEEE. CDR3: CASSFGAARASTDTQYF. CDR3 bases: TGTGCCAGCAGCTTCGGGGCAGCCCGCGCTAGCACAGATACGCAGTATTTT.

This clonotype is a singleton in its sample. J is TRBJ2-7 and V is TRBV5-1, with D possibly matching TRBD1 (7 bases). Germline-derived CDR1 and CDR2 are SGHRS and YFSETQ. The CDR3 runs to 13 residues. Trimming left V 0 bases short and J 7 bases short, with 11 bases between. The CDR3 spells CASSLVPGGEQYF. CDR3 DNA sequence: TGCGCCAGCAGCTTGGTTCCAGGGGGGGAGCAGTACTTC.

The table lists this clonotype with a few counts. The rearrangement links TRBV7-2 to TRBJ2-3; TRBD2 might be the D (6 bases). Germline V gene lookup returns CDR1 SGHTA and CDR2 FQGNSA. This CDR3 is 14 amino acids long. V was cut by 1 base and J by 4 bases, with 9 bases left in between. DNA of the CDR3: TGTGCCAGCAGCTTAGATAGCGGATCAGATACGCAGTATTTT. Protein product: CASSLDSGSDTQYF.

V is TRBV20-1 and J is TRBJ1-5, with a tentative D call TRBD1 (6 bases). This CDR3 spans 15 amino acids. The germline V gene has CDR1 DFQATT and CDR2 SNEGSKA (reference sequence). Trimming took 0 bases from V and 4 from J, leaving 13 bases between them. CDR3 amino acids: CSARDSDSSNQPQHF. Here the CDR3 DNA reads TGCAGTGCTAGAGATTCGGACAGCTCTAATCAGCCCCAGCATTTT.

This sequence joins TRBV7-2 and TRBJ2-1; perhaps TRBD2 as D (7 bases). The CDR3 has 15 amino acids. Trimming shortened V by 2 bases and J by 3 bases, and 11 bases separated the two germline ends. Germline V lookup: CDR1 SGHTA, CDR2 FQGNSA. The CDR3 nucleotides are TGTGCCAGCAGCTTAAGGGGGGGCCGCTACAATGAGCAGTTCTTC. Translating gives CASSLRGGRYNEQFF.

V gene TRBV19 combines with J gene TRBJ2-1; TRBD1 aligns across 9 bases. The germline CDR1 and CDR2 sequences are LNHDA and SQIVND (reference sequence). There are 16 residues in the CDR3. V gave up 8 bases and J gave up 6 bases; unmatched junction bases: 14. The CDR3 bases are TGTGCCAGTGGAGTGGGGGGGACAGGGTTGAGCAATGAGCAGTTCTTC. This gives the protein CASGVGGTGLSNEQFF.